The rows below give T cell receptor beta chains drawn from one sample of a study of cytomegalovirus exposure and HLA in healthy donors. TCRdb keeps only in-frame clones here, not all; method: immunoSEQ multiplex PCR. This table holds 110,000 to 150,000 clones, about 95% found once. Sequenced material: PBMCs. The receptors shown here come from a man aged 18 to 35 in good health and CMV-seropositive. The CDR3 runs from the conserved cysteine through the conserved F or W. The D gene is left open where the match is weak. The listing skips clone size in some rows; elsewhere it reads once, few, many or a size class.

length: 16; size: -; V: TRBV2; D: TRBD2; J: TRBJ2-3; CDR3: CASSTQASGGTDTQYF; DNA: TGTGCCAGCAGTACGCAAGCTAGCGGGGGCACAGATACGCAGTATTTT
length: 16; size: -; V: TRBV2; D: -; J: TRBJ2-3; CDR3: CASSVGAKSSTDTQYF; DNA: TGTGCCAGCAGTGTCGGAGCTAAGTCTAGCACAGATACGCAGTATTTT
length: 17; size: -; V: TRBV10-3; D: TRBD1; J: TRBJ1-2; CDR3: CAIREHGDRGHEEGYTF; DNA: TGTGCCATCAGGGAACATGGGGACAGGGGGCACGAGGAGGGCTACACCTTC
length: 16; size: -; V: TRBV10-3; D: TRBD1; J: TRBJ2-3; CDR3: CAISRPGTGSTDTQYF; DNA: TGTGCCATCAGCCGTCCCGGGACAGGGAGCACAGATACGCAGTATTTT
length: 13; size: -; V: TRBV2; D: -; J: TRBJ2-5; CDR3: CASSGGGGETQYF; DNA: TGTGCCAGCAGTGGGGGCGGCGGAGAGACCCAGTACTTC
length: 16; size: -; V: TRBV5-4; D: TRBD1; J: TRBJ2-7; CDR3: CASSIWDRGSSYEQYF; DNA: TGTGCCAGCAGCATATGGGACAGGGGGAGCTCCTACGAGCAGTACTTC
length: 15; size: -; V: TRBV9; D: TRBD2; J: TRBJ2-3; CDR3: CASSVLADHTDTQYF; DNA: TGTGCCAGCAGCGTACTAGCGGACCACACAGATACGCAGTATTTT
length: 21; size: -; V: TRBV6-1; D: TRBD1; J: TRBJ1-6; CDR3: CASSEQKPGQGSASYNSPLHF; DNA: TGTGCCAGCAGTGAACAGAAACCGGGACAGGGGTCCGCCTCCTATAATTCACCCCTCCACTTT
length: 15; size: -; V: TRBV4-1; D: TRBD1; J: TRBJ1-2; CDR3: CASSHTTGISYGYTF; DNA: TGCGCCAGCAGCCACACGACAGGGATAAGTTATGGCTACACCTTC
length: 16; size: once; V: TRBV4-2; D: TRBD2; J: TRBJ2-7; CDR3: CASSQDQLAGVYEQYF; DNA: TGTGCCAGCAGCCAAGATCAGCTAGCGGGGGTCTACGAGCAGTACTTC
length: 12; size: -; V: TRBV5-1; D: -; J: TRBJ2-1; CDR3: CASSSDNNEQFF; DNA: TGCGCCAGCAGCTCTGACAACAATGAGCAGTTCTTC
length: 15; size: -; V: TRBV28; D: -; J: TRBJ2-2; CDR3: CASASRGRRTGELFF; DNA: TGTGCCAGCGCGAGTAGGGGAAGGCGCACCGGGGAGCTGTTTTTT
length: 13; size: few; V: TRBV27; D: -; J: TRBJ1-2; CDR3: CASSGGVNYGYTF; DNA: TGTGCCAGCAGTGGGGGGGTCAACTATGGCTACACCTTC
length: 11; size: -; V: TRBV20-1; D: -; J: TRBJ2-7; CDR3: CSARGDYEQYF; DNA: TGCAGTGCTAGAGGAGACTACGAGCAGTACTTC
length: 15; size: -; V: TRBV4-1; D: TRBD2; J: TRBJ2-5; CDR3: CASSETSGLQETQYF; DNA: TGCGCCAGCAGCGAAACTAGCGGACTCCAAGAGACCCAGTACTTC
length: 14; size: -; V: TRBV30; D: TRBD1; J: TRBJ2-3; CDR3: CAWGPGQGTDTQYF; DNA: TGTGCCTGGGGACCGGGACAGGGTACAGATACGCAGTATTTT
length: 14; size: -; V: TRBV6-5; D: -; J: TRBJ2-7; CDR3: CASSYSRGTYEQYF; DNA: TGTGCCAGCAGTTACTCCAGGGGAACCTACGAGCAGTACTTC
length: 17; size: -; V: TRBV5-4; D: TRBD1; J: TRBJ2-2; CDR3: CASSPGTGGPDTGELFF; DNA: TGTGCCAGCAGCCCGGGGACAGGTGGTCCAGACACCGGGGAGCTGTTTTTT